The sequence of this TCR beta chain was determined in a study of blood T cell repertoires in COVID-19. Produced via immunoSEQ multiplex PCR; TCRdb's table is partial and in-frame only. The data show some 420,000 clones, over 75% seen once. Clinical histories supplied by participants themselves formed the basis of cohort assignment. The CDR3 contains 13 residues. Germline CDR1 KGHDR, CDR2 SFDVKD. Trimming took off 7 bases at V and 0 bases at J, with 7 bases between the two ends. Sequencing was done on a sample of PBMCs or T cells enriched from blood (not recorded which). V is TRBV24-1 and J is TRBJ2-3, with D possibly matching TRBD1 (6 bases). The sequence was collected from a man aged 25 to 45 who had recovered from COVID-19. CDR3 bases: TGTGCCACCAGAGGACAGAGCACAGATACGCAGTATTTT. This translates into CATRGQSTDTQYF.